These 3 T cell receptor beta chains were sequenced from one sample in a study of blood T cell repertoires in COVID-19. Assay used: immunoSEQ multiplex PCR; TCRdb lists only in-frame clones, some missing. The sample gives approximately 100,000 clones, approximately 90% of which show up once; roughly 17% is in the top ten. The sequenced sample was peripheral blood. The receptors shown here come from an elderly woman in a cohort sampled during active COVID-19.

V and J are TRBV5-1 and TRBJ2-1; TRBD2 matches at 9 bases. Germline V CDR1 and CDR2: SGHRS, YFSETQ. The CDR3 runs to 16 residues. V was clipped by 0 bases and J by 4 bases; unmatched bases: 5. The CDR3 here is CASSLGAGGLYNEQFF. The CDR3 DNA sequence: TGCGCCAGCAGCTTGGGAGCGGGGGGATTATACAATGAGCAGTTCTTC.

This clone was seen only a few times. The gene calls are TRBV19 and TRBJ1-3; maybe TRBD1 (6 bases). Germline CDR1 reads LNHDA; CDR2 reads SQIVND (reference sequence). CDR3 length: 15 amino acids. V was clipped by 7 bases and J by 0 bases, with 13 bases between them. CDR3 residues: CASINRVPSGNTIYF. Here the CDR3 DNA reads TGTGCCAGTATCAACAGGGTGCCCTCTGGAAACACCATATATTTT.

V and J are TRBV2 and TRBJ2-7; weak D call: TRBD1 (6 bases). V gave up 6 bases and J gave up 0 bases, with 18 bases separating them. Germline lookup yields CDR1 SNHLY and CDR2 FYNNEI. The CDR3 has 16 amino acids. The CDR3 DNA reads as TGTGCCAGCAGGGCCGCTCCAGGGGATTACTCCTACGAGCAGTACTTC. Amino acids: CASRAAPGDYSYEQYF.